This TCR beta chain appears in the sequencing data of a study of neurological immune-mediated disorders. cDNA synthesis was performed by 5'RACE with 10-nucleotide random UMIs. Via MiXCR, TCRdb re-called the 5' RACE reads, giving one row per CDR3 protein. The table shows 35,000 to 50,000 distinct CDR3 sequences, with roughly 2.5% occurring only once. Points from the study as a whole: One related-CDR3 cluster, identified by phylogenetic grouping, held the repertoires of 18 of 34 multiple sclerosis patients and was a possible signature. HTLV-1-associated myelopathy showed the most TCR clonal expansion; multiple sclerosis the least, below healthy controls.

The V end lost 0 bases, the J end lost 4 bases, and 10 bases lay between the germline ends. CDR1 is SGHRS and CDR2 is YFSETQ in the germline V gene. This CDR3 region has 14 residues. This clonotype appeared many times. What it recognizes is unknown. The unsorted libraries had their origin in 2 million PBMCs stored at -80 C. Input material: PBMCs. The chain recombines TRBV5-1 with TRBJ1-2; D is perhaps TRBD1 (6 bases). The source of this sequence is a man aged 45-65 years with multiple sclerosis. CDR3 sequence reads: CASSLGGTPYGYTF. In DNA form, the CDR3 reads TGCGCCAGCAGCTTGGGAGGGACACCCTATGGCTACACCTTC.